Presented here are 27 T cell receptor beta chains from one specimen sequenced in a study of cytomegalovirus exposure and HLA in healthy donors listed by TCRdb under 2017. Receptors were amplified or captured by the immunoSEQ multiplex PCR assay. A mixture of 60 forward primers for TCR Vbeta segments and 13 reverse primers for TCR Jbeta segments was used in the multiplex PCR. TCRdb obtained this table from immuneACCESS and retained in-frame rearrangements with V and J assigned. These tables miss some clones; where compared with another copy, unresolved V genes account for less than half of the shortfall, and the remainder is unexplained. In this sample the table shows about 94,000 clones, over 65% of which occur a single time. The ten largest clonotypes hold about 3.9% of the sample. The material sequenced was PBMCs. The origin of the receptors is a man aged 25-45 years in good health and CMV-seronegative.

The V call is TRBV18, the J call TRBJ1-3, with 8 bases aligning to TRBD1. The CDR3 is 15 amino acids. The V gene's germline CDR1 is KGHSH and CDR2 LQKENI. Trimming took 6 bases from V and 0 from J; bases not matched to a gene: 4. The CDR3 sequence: CASSPGGDSGNTIYF. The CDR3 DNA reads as TGTGCCAGCTCCCCAGGGGGCGACTCTGGAAACACCATATATTTT.

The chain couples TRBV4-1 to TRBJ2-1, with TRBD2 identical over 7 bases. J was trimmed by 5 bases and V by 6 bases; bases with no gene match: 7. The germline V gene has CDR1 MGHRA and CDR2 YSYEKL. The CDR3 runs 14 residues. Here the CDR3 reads CASRPSGINNEQFF. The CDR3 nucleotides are TGCGCCAGCAGACCGAGCGGGATAAACAATGAGCAGTTCTTC.

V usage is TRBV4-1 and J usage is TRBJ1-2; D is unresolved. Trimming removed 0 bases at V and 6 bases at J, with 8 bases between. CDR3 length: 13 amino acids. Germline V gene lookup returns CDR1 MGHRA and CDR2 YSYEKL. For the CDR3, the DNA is TGCGCCAGCAGCCAAGACGGAGGCGATGGCTACACCTTC. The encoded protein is CASSQDGGDGYTF.

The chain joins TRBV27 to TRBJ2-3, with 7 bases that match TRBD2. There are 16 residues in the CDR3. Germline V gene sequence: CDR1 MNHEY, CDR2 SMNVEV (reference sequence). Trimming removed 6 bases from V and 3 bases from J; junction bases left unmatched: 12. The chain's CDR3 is CASRTESGVVTDTQYF. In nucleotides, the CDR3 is TGTGCCAGCAGGACAGAAAGCGGGGTGGTAACAGATACGCAGTATTTT.

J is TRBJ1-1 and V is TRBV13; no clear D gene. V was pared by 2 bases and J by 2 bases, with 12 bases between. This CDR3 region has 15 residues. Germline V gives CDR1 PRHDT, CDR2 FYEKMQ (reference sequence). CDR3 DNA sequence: TGTGCCAGCAGCTTAATGTTAGGAGTAAACACTGAAGCTTTCTTT. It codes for CASSLMLGVNTEAFF.

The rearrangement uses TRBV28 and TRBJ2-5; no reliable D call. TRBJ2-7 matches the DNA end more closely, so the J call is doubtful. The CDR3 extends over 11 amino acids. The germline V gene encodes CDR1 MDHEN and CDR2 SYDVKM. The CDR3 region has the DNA TGTGCCAGCAGTCAGAACTACGAGCAGTACTTC. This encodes CASSQNYEQYF.

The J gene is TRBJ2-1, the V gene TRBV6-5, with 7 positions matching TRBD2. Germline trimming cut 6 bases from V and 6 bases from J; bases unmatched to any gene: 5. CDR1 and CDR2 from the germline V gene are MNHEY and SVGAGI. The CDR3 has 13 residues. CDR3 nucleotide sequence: TGTGCCAGCAGCTGGACTAGTTTCAATGAGCAGTTCTTC. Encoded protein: CASSWTSFNEQFF.

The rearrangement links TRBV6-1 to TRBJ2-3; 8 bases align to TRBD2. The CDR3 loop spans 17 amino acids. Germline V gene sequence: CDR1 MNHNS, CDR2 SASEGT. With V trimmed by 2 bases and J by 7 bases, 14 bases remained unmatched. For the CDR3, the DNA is TGTGCCAGCAGTGAATGGCTAGCGGGCGTGGAGGGGAATACGCAGTATTTT. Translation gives CASSEWLAGVEGNTQYF.

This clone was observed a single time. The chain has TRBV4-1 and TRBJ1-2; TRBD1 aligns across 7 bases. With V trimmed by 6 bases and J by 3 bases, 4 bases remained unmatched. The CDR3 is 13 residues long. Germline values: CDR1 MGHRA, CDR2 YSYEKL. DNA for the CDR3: TGCGCCAGCAGGGGACAGCCAGACTATGGCTACACCTTC. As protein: CASRGQPDYGYTF.

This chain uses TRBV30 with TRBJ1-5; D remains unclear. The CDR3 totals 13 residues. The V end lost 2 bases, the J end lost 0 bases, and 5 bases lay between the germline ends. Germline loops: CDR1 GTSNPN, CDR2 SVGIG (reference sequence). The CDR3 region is CAWSPDSNQPQHF. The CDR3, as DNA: TGTGCCTGGAGTCCAGATAGCAATCAGCCCCAGCATTTT.

CDR3 nucleotides: TGCAGCGCGGAATCAGGGAGGACCTTC. Its translation: CSAESGRTF. The J gene is TRBJ1-2, the V gene TRBV29-1; D may be TRBD1 (5 bases). The CDR3 consists of 9 residues. V lost 7 bases to trimming and J lost 14 bases, with 14 bases between them. Germline V lookup: CDR1 SQVTM, CDR2 ANQGSEA.

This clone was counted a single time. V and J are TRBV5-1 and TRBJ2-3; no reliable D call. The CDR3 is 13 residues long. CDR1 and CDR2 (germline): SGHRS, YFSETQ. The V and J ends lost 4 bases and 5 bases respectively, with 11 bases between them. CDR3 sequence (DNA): TGCGCCAGCAGCACGGTGCTAGGAGATACGCAGTATTTT. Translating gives CASSTVLGDTQYF.

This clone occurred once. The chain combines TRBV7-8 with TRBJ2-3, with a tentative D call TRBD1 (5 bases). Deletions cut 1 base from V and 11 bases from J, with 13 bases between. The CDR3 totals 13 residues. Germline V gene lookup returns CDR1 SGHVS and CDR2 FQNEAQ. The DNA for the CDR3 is TGTGCCAGCAGCTTAGGGGCTGAAAGGGGGCAGTATTTT. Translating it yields CASSLGAERGQYF.

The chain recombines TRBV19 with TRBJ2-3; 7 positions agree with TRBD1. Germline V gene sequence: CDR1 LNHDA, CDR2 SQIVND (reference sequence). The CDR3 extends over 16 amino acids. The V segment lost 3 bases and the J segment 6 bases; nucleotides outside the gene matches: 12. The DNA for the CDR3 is TGTGCCAGTAGTATTTACCTCCGCCGGACAGGCGATACGCAGTATTTT. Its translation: CASSIYLRRTGDTQYF.

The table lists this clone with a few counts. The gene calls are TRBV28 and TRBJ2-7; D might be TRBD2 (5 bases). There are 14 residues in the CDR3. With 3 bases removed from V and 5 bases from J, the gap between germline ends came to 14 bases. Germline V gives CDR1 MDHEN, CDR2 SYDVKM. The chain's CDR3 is CASSFVGLAHEQYF. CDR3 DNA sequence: TGTGCCAGCAGTTTCGTCGGGCTAGCCCACGAGCAGTACTTC.

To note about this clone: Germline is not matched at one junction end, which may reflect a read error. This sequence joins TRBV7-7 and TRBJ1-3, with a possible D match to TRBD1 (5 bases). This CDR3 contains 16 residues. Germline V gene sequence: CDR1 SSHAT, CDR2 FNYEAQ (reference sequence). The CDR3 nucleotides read TGTGCTAGCAGCTACCTGGGGGGAACCTCTGGAAACACCATATATTTT. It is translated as CASSYLGGTSGNTIYF.

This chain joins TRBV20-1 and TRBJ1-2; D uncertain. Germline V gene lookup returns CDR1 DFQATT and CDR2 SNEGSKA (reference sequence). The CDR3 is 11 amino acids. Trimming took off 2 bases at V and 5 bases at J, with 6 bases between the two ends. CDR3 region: CSARPEYGYTF. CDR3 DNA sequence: TGCAGTGCTAGACCTGAGTATGGCTACACCTTC.

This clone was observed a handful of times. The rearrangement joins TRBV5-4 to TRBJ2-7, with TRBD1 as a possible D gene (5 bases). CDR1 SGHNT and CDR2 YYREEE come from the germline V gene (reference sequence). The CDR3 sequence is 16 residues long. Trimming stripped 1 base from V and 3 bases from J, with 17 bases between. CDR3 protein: CASSLSQGTLIYEQYF. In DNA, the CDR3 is TGTGCCAGCAGCTTGTCCCAGGGCACATTAATCTACGAGCAGTACTTC.

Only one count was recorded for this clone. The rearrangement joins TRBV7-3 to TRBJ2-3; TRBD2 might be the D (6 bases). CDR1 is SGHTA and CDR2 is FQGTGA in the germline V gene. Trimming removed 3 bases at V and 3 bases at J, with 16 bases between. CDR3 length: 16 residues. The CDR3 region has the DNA TGTGCCAGCAGCTTTTTGGGGGGTATTTGGACAGATACGCAGTATTTT. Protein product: CASSFLGGIWTDTQYF.

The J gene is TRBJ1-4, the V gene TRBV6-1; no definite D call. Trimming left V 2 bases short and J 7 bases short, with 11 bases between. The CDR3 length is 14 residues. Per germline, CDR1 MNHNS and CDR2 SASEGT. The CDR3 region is CASSERGGGEKLFF. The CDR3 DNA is TGTGCCAGCAGTGAACGAGGAGGAGGTGAAAAACTGTTTTTT.

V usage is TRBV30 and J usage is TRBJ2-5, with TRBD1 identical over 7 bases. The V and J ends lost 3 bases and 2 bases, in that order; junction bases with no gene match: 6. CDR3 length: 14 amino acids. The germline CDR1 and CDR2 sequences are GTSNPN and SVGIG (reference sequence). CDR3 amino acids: CAWSWTGRQETQYF. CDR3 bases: TGTGCCTGGAGCTGGACAGGCCGACAAGAGACCCAGTACTTC.

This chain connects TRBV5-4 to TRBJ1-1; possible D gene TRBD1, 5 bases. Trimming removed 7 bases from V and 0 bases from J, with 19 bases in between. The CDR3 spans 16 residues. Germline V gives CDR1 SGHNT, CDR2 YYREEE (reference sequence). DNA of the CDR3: TGTGCCAGCGGCGGAGGGACGGCTAACCTGAACACTGAAGCTTTCTTT. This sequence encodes CASGGGTANLNTEAFF.

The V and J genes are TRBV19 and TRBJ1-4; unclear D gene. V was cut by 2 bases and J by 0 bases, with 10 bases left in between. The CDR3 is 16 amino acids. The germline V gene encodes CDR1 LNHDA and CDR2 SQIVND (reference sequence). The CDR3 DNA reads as TGTGCCAGTAGTATACCAGGAGGGCCAACTAATGAAAAACTGTTTTTT. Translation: CASSIPGGPTNEKLFF.

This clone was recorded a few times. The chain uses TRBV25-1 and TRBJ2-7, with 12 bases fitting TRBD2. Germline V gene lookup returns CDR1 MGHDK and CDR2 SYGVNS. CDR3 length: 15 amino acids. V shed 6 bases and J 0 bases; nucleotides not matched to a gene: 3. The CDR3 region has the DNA TGTGCCAGCAGCCCGACTAGCGGGGGCTCCTACGAGCAGTACTTC. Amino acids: CASSPTSGGSYEQYF.

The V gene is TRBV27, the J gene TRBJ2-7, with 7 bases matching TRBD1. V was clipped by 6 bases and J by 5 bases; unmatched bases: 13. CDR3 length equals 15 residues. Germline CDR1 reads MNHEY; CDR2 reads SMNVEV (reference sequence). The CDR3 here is CASRTNPTGLDEQYF. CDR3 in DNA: TGTGCCAGCAGAACTAACCCGACAGGGTTGGACGAGCAGTACTTC.

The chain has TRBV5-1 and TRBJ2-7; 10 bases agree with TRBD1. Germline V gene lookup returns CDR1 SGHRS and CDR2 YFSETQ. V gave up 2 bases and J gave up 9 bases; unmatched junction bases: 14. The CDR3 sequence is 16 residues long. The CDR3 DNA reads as TGCGCCAGCAGCTTTGAACGGGACAGGGGAGGTAGAAGGCAGTACTTC. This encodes CASSFERDRGGRRQYF.

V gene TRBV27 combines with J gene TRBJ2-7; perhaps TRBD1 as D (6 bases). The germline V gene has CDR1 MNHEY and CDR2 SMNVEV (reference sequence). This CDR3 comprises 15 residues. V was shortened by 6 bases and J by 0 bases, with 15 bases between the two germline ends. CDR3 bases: TGTGCCAGCAGGCCGGACAGCCAGAGCTCCTACGAGCAGTACTTC. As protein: CASRPDSQSSYEQYF.